The 15 T cell receptor beta chains below come from one sample, sequenced in a study of cytomegalovirus exposure and HLA in healthy donors. Sequenced by immunoSEQ multiplex PCR; TCRdb stores in-frame clones only, minus some. The sample shows under 200,000 clones, about 90% of them seen only once. Specimen: PBMCs. Receptor source: a woman aged 18 to 35 in good health and CMV-seropositive.

This chain connects TRBV6-1 to TRBJ1-1; the D gene is possibly TRBD1 (5 bases). Between the trimmed V and J ends, which lost 6 bases and 4 bases, there was a span of 21 bases. The germline V gene has CDR1 MNHNS and CDR2 SASEGT. The CDR3 loop spans 16 amino acids. This CDR3 is CASSESGGTIGTEAFF. Written as DNA, the CDR3 is TGTGCCAGCAGCGAATCGGGGGGGACGATCGGCACTGAAGCTTTCTTT.

V usage is TRBV19 and J usage is TRBJ1-1, with D possibly TRBD1 on 6 matching bases. V was clipped by 2 bases and J by 5 bases, with 21 bases between them. The CDR3 runs 17 residues. CDR1 is LNHDA and CDR2 is SQIVND in the germline V gene (reference sequence). CDR3 region: CASSIQSGGQWETEAFF. The DNA for the CDR3 is TGTGCCAGTAGTATACAATCCGGCGGACAGTGGGAGACTGAAGCTTTCTTT.

The chain has TRBV2 and TRBJ2-7, with D perhaps matching TRBD2 (5 bases). Germline lookup yields CDR1 SNHLY and CDR2 FYNNEI. The CDR3 totals 15 residues. With 0 bases removed from V and 2 bases from J, the gap between germline ends came to 11 bases. The CDR3 here is CASSEASVGAYEQYF. CDR3 nucleotides: TGTGCCAGCAGTGAAGCGAGTGTCGGGGCCTACGAGCAGTACTTC. The entire variable domain, with the rest obtained from reference TRBV2 and TRBJ2-7, is as follows: EPEVTQTPSHQVTQMGQEVILRCVPISNHLYFYWYRQILGQKVEFLVSFYNNEISEKSEIFDDQFSVERPDGSNFTLKIRSTKLEDSAMYFCASSEASVGAYEQYFGPGTRLTVT.

This clone showed up just once. The V call is TRBV30, the J call TRBJ1-2; D is possibly TRBD1 (6 bases). With 8 bases removed from V and 0 bases from J, the gap between germline ends came to 13 bases. CDR3 length: 13 residues. Germline V gene data show CDR1 as GTSNPN and CDR2 as SVGIG (reference sequence). CDR3 protein: CAIGTKANYGYTF. The CDR3, as DNA: TGTGCCATTGGGACAAAAGCTAACTATGGCTACACCTTC. Based on the CDR3 plus reference TRBV30 and TRBJ1-2, the full variable domain is SQTIHQWPATLVQPVGSPLSLECTVEGTSNPNLYWYRQAAGRGLQLLFYSVGIGQISSEVPQNLSASRPQDRQFILSSKKLLLSDSGFYLCAIGTKANYGYTFGSGTRLTVV.

This sequence joins TRBV6-1 and TRBJ2-7; D might be TRBD2 (7 bases). This CDR3 has 15 amino acids. V lost 6 bases and J 7 bases, leaving 22 bases between the germline ends. CDR1 is MNHNS and CDR2 is SASEGT in the germline V gene. The CDR3 here is CASRKEGGTALEQYF. CDR3 coding DNA: TGTGCCAGCAGGAAAGAGGGGGGGACGGCGTTGGAGCAGTACTTC.

CDR3 sequence: CASSLPTVDGYTF. CDR3 coding DNA: TGTGCCAGCAGCCTCCCGACAGTCGATGGCTACACCTTC. The J gene is TRBJ1-2, the V gene TRBV5-6, with TRBD1 as a possible D gene (5 bases). The V gene's germline CDR1 is SGHDT and CDR2 YYEEEE. The CDR3 runs 13 residues. With 4 bases removed from V and 6 bases from J, the gap between germline ends came to 13 bases.

The chain links TRBV28 to TRBJ2-1; TRBD1 is a possible D gene (6 bases). The germline V gene encodes CDR1 MDHEN and CDR2 SYDVKM. The CDR3 has 16 amino acids. Trimming stripped 5 bases from V and 10 bases from J, with 24 bases between. CDR3 protein: CASSRTGTFSVREQFF. CDR3 in DNA: TGTGCCAGCAGTCGAACCGGGACATTCTCCGTGAGAGAGCAGTTCTTC.

Details on this clone: Sequence at one end of the junction differs from germline and may be a read error. As DNA, the CDR3 is TGTGCCAGCAGCGTAGCCGTCTTTTTC. Amino acid sequence: CASSVAVFF. The chain combines TRBV9 with TRBJ2-7; D is uncertain. CDR1 SGDLS and CDR2 YYNGEE come from the germline V gene. The CDR3 runs 9 residues.

In this sample, this clone turned up a few times. The chain recombines TRBV7-2 with TRBJ2-7; 9 nucleotides line up with TRBD2. The CDR3 contains 16 residues. V was clipped by 1 base and J by 3 bases; unmatched bases: 7. Germline-derived CDR1 and CDR2 are SGHTA and FQGNSA. The CDR3 region is CASSLGGSREGYEQYF. For the CDR3, the DNA is TGTGCCAGCAGCTTAGGTGGCTCGCGGGAGGGCTACGAGCAGTACTTC.

This chain connects TRBV9 to TRBJ2-5; 11 bases are a match to TRBD2. Losses at the gene ends were 0 bases for V and 3 bases for J; bases not matched to a gene: 7. There are 17 residues in the CDR3. Germline V lookup: CDR1 SGDLS, CDR2 YYNGEE. CDR3: CASSVEQTSGMEETQYF. For the CDR3, the DNA is TGTGCCAGCAGCGTAGAACAGACTAGCGGGATGGAAGAGACCCAGTACTTC.

The rearrangement uses TRBV2 and TRBJ2-1; TRBD1 aligns across 8 bases. The V and J ends lost 11 bases and 3 bases, in that order; junction bases with no gene match: 9. This CDR3 contains 14 residues. Looked up from germline, CDR1 is SNHLY and CDR2 is FYNNEI. This chain's CDR3 is CAPPGQENYNEQFF. The CDR3 DNA reads as TGTGCCCCCCCGGGACAGGAGAACTACAATGAGCAGTTCTTC.

The count of this clone is one. This chain connects TRBV11-2 to TRBJ2-3; no clear D gene. Germline V gene lookup returns CDR1 SGHAT and CDR2 FQNNGV. V lost 4 bases, J lost 0 bases, and 14 bases lay in between. The CDR3 spans 16 residues. The DNA of the CDR3 is TGTGCCAGCAGCTCGAACGACTGGCCAAGCACAGATACGCAGTATTTT. This codes for CASSSNDWPSTDTQYF.

This chain connects TRBV19 to TRBJ1-5; TRBD1 aligns across 7 bases. Per germline, CDR1 LNHDA and CDR2 SQIVND (reference sequence). The CDR3 consists of 15 residues. The trim removed 6 bases at V and 5 bases at J, leaving 10 bases unmatched. In DNA form, the CDR3 reads TGTGCCAGTAGGATCAGGGGGAGGATAGATCAGCCCCAGCATTTT. Its translation: CASRIRGRIDQPQHF. The full variable domain, completed using reference TRBV19 and TRBJ1-5, is DGGITQSPKYLFRKEGQNVTLSCEQNLNHDAMYWYRQDPGQGLRLIYYSQIVNDFQKGDIAEGYSVSREKKESFPLTVTSAQKNPTAFYLCASRIRGRIDQPQHFGDGTRLSIL.

The rearrangement links TRBV7-2 to TRBJ2-2, with D possibly TRBD2 on 5 matching bases. CDR1 SGHTA and CDR2 FQGNSA come from the germline V gene. The CDR3 totals 16 residues. With 2 bases removed from V and 7 bases from J, the gap between germline ends came to 17 bases. The CDR3: CASSLFPGNVGGELFF. CDR3 nucleotide sequence: TGTGCCAGCAGCTTATTCCCGGGAAATGTAGGCGGGGAGCTGTTTTTT. Based on the CDR3 plus reference TRBV7-2 and TRBJ2-2, the full variable domain is GAGVSQSPSNKVTEKGKDVELRCDPISGHTALYWYRQSLGQGLEFLIYFQGNSAPDKSGLPSDRFSAERTGGSVSTLTIQRTQQEDSAVYLCASSLFPGNVGGELFFGEGSRLTVL.

The chain couples TRBV5-1 to TRBJ2-2; TRBD2 agrees at 12 bases. The CDR3 runs to 15 residues. V was clipped by 4 bases and J by 6 bases; unmatched bases: 4. Germline-derived CDR1 and CDR2 are SGHRS and YFSETQ. CDR3 protein: CASSMGLAGPGELFF. CDR3 in DNA: TGCGCCAGCAGCATGGGACTAGCGGGTCCCGGGGAGCTGTTTTTT. The variable domain in full, completed from reference TRBV5-1 and TRBJ2-2, reads KAGVTQTPRYLIKTRGQQVTLSCSPISGHRSVSWYQQTPGQGLQFLFEYFSETQRNKGNFPGRFSGRQFSNSRSEMNVSTLELGDSALYLCASSMGLAGPGELFFGEGSRLTVL.